This T cell receptor beta chain was sequenced in a study of CD8+CD57+ T cells in acquired aplastic anemia. Patients chosen for sequencing had CD8+CD57+ cells that had expanded, as shown by flow cytometry. Untreated patients provided the blood samples, with no therapy given before sampling. This clonotype appeared a few times. It was genomic DNA that served as the template for profiling TCR beta VDJ and CDR3. TCRdb re-called the reads through MiXCR, storing one row per CDR3 protein. The sample has 400,000 to 600,000 distinct CDR3 sequences; 25% to 40% are singletons. Germline CDR1 and CDR2: GTSNPN and SVGIG (reference sequence). There are 14 residues in the CDR3. Trimming cost V 5 bases and J 0 bases, with 8 bases left between them.

The clonotype was recovered from a human donor with aplastic anemia. The J gene is TRBJ1-6, the V gene TRBV30, with unresolved D. The sample was sorted CD4+, CD8+, or CD8+CD57+ T cells (not recorded which) from PBMCs. DNA for the CDR3: TGTGCCTGGGTGGGTAGCTCCTATAATTCACCCCTCCACTTT. It yields the protein CAWVGSSYNSPLHF.